This TCR beta chain was captured in a study of vaccination effects on CD4 cells after COVID-19. General study results and limits: Cross-reaction with common cold coronaviruses was seen in only 1 of 255 vaccine-induced clones from healthy vaccinees.

In the case of this clone: The antigen remains unidentified.

Trimming shortened V by 5 bases and J by 6 bases, and 19 bases separated the two germline ends. CDR1 and CDR2 from the germline V gene are SGHDT and YYEEEE. The CDR3 loop spans 15 amino acids. TCRdb's table, derived via immunoSEQ multiplex PCR, lists solely in-frame clones and lacks some. The sample carries approximately 30,000 clones, approximately 75% recorded once. ViraFEST assay sequencing came after antigen-specific CD4+ T cells were expanded with viral peptide pools. Isolation of CD4+ T cells took place after around 10 days of culture. Among the vaccine recipients, none had a prior SARS-CoV-2 infection, and nucleocapsid antibodies were negative. Each culture well received some 1.9 million PBMC. These cells were then cultured in IMDM with about 10 IU/ml IL-2 and 9.5 to 10 ug/ml peptides. At days 3 and 7, half of the medium was exchanged for IL-2 medium.

The genes are TRBV5-6 and TRBJ2-3; tentatively, D is TRBD1 (7 bases). This clonotype was obtained from a human donor who received a COVID-19 vaccine. The input for sequencing was CD4+ T cells from PBMCs cultured with SARS-CoV-2 spike peptides, taken before COVID-19 vaccination. The CDR3 DNA reads as TGTGCCAGCAGTAATGCAGGGGGGCGTTCGGATACGCAGTATTTT. Residues: CASSNAGGRSDTQYF.